This TCR beta chain was observed in a study of blood T cells in healthy people across ages. General study results and limits: Greater diversity and more naive CD4+ cells were seen in long-lived donors than in aged donors.

Regarding this clonotype: Its antigen is not identified.

The CDR3 length is 18 residues. CDR1 is MNHEY and CDR2 is SVGAGI in the germline V gene. The V gene lost 2 bases and the J gene lost 0 bases, with 14 bases spanning the gap. The authors ran a second PCR of about 7 to 12 cycles using a sample-barcoded 5' primer and a J-beta primer mix. A template-switch adaptor containing 12 random nucleotides labeled each cDNA molecule. TCRdb ran MiXCR on the 5' RACE reads and lists one entry per CDR3 protein. Of around 850,000 distinct CDR3 sequences listed, 30% to 45% are singletons. The sequence was collected from a man aged 18 to 29 in good health. Sequenced input: blood. The J gene is TRBJ2-6, the V gene TRBV6-5; no clear D gene. CDR3 protein: CASSYTPHTSSGANVLTF. Here the CDR3 DNA reads TGTGCCAGCAGTTACACCCCGCATACGAGCTCTGGGGCCAACGTCCTGACTTTC.